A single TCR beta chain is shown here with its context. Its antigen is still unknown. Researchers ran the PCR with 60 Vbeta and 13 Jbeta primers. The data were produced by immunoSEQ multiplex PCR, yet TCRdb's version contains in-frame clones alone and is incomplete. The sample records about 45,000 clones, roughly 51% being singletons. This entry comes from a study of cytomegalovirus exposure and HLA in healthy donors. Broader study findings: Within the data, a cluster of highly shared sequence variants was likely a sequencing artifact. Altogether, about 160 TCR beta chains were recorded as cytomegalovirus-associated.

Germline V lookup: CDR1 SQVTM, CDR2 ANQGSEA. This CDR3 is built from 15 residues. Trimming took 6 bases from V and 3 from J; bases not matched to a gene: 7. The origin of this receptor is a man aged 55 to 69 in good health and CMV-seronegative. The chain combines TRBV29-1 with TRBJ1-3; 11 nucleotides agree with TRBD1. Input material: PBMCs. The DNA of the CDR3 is TGCAGCGTGACCGGGACAGGGGGAGGTGGAAACACCATATATTTT. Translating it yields CSVTGTGGGGNTIYF.